This T cell receptor (beta chain) was captured by sequencing in a study of a mutant IDH1 vaccine in newly diagnosed glioma. Background on the study: Standard pretreatment was either radiotherapy, temozolomide, or, for most, radiochemotherapy with temozolomide.

The V gene lost 4 bases and the J gene lost 6 bases, with 27 bases spanning the gap. This CDR3 region has 19 residues. The V gene's germline CDR1 is MNHNS and CDR2 SASEGT. This clone showed up just once. Its specificity is not known. The protocol was immunoSEQ multiplex PCR, while the TCRdb copy is restricted to in-frame clones and leaves out a portion. The data contain 50,000 to 70,000 clones, around 82% of them seen just once; the ten biggest clones take up 3% to 3.5%. As to time point: week 5, during vaccination. Topical imiquimod accompanied each vaccine dose, which consisted of 300 ug of mutant IDH1 20-mer peptide.

Material: PBMCs, obtained from a glioma patient whose treatment included an IDH1 peptide vaccine. This rearrangement joins TRBV6-1 to TRBJ2-2; D possibly corresponds to TRBD2 (7 bases). The source is a woman under 30 with glioma. Some clones in this sample may be carry-over from other donors' samples. The CDR3 nucleotides are TGTGCCAGCAGTGGATACCTCACAAGGGGGGGTGGATTGCCCGGGGAGCTGTTTTTT. Its protein product is CASSGYLTRGGGLPGELFF.